This is a list of T cell receptor beta chains from one sample in a study of shared clonotypes between healthy human individuals. The repertoire was sequenced with immunoSEQ multiplex PCR; TCRdb's copy has only in-frame clones and lacks some. Here the sample spans about 2.1 million clones, around 93% being singletons. Sequencing was performed on naive CD8+ T cells from PBMCs. All receptors come from a young man in good health. Some clones in this sample may be carry-over from other donors' samples. The conserved cysteine and the conserved F or W are not part of the CDR3 here. Size values are once, few and many counts, or a class for expanded clones, and some rows have none.

ASSDPRHRDTEAF	TRBJ1-1	once	TRBV27
ASSPLMGVETQY	TRBJ2-5	once	TRBV28
ASSDVADTEAF	TRBJ1-1	-	TRBV6-4
ASAGGLAGNPLYEQY	TRBJ2-7	-	TRBV5-1
ASSTGQGNPYNEQF	TRBJ2-1	once	TRBV9
ASSPGGPESSYNEQF	TRBJ2-1	-	TRBV9
ASSSRTSGRRTDTQY	TRBJ2-3	-	TRBV7-9
ATSRIAGGPERDTQY	TRBJ2-3	-	TRBV15
ASSQENYFQETQY	TRBJ2-5	-	TRBV4-3
ASSTLELTGVHEQY	TRBJ2-7	-	TRBV19